Following are 12 T cell receptor beta chains from one sample sequenced in a study of blood T cell repertoires in COVID-19. Sequenced by immunoSEQ multiplex PCR; TCRdb stores in-frame clones only, minus some. Here the sample spans approximately 200,000 clones, 65% to 90% being singletons. The material sequenced was PBMCs or T cells enriched from blood (not recorded which). Receptors were obtained from a man in his forties or fifties who had recovered from COVID-19.

This clone was counted once. The V call is TRBV20-1, the J call TRBJ1-2; D remains unclear. Germline CDR1 reads DFQATT; CDR2 reads SNEGSKA (reference sequence). The CDR3 covers 12 residues. V was shortened by 3 bases and J by 2 bases, with 7 bases between the two germline ends. CDR3 DNA sequence: TGCAGTGCTAGTACAGAAAACTATGGCTACACCTTC. Translation gives CSASTENYGYTF.

This clone was counted at least ten times. The chain combines TRBV4-3 with TRBJ2-1; 13 positions match TRBD2. Trimming at V came to 0 bases and at J to 8 bases, leaving 4 bases not matched to a gene. Germline V gives CDR1 LGHNA, CDR2 YSLEER. CDR3 length: 16 residues. For the CDR3, the DNA is TGCGCCAGCAGCCAAGAGTGGACTAGCGGGAGTTATGAGCAGTTCTTC. Protein product: CASSQEWTSGSYEQFF.

CDR3 in DNA: TGTGCCAGCAGCGTTAAAGGGGGAGAGGGAACAGATACGCAGTATTTT. Its protein is CASSVKGGEGTDTQYF. The chain uses TRBV9 and TRBJ2-3; D is possibly TRBD1 (6 bases). The V and J ends lost 2 bases and 3 bases respectively, with 16 bases between them. The length of the CDR3 is 16 residues. Germline CDR1 reads SGDLS; CDR2 reads YYNGEE.

This clone has a handful of counts. Relative to the germline gene, one junction end is altered; a read error may explain this. V usage is TRBV7-6 and J usage is TRBJ2-2, with TRBD1 as a possible D gene (6 bases). The CDR3 has 15 residues. CDR1 SGHVS and CDR2 FNYEAQ come from the germline V gene. This CDR3 reads CASSLGTTKTGELFF. The CDR3 nucleotides are TGTGCCAGCAGCTTGGGGACAACGAAAACCGGGGAGCTGTTTTTT.

The chain links TRBV3-1 (or the pseudogene TRBV3-2) to TRBJ2-7; the D gene is possibly TRBD1 (6 bases). The V end lost 6 bases, the J end lost 2 bases, and 14 bases lay between the germline ends. From germline, CDR1 is LGHDT and CDR2 YNNKEL (reference sequence). The CDR3 is 14 amino acids. For the CDR3, the DNA is TGTGCCAGCAGTCACCTAGGGGGAACCTACGAGCAGTACTTC. As protein: CASSHLGGTYEQYF.

J is TRBJ1-2 and V is TRBV29-1, with TRBD1 identical over 9 bases. CDR3 size: 12 residues. From germline, CDR1 is SQVTM and CDR2 ANQGSEA. The junction had 5 bases not matched to a gene; V was cut back by 6 bases and J by 6 bases. This CDR3 is CSVGDRVDGYTF. The CDR3 region has the DNA TGCAGCGTGGGGGACAGGGTTGATGGCTACACCTTC. The whole variable domain, remainder taken from reference TRBV29-1 and TRBJ1-2, is SAVISQKPSRDICQRGTSLTIQCQVDSQVTMMFWYRQQPGQSLTLIATANQGSEATYESGFVIDKFPISRPNLTFSTLTVSNMSPEDSSIYLCSVGDRVDGYTFGSGTRLTVV.

The chain is built from TRBV6-5 and TRBJ1-1, with D perhaps matching TRBD1 (5 bases). This CDR3 has 13 residues. The V gene's germline CDR1 is MNHEY and CDR2 SVGAGI. The V gene lost 1 base and the J gene lost 7 bases, with 10 bases spanning the gap. The CDR3 loop is CASSYYQGYEAFF. CDR3 DNA: TGTGCCAGCAGTTACTATCAGGGCTATGAAGCTTTCTTT.

CDR3 loop: CAISDSDSYEQYF. The CDR3 DNA follows: TGTGCCATCAGTGACTCCGACAGCTACGAGCAGTACTTC. The chain recombines TRBV10-3 with TRBJ2-7; D possibly corresponds to TRBD1 (5 bases). This CDR3 has 13 amino acids. The germline V and J ends were trimmed by 3 bases and 3 bases, with 9 bases remaining between them. Germline assignment: CDR1 ENHRY and CDR2 SYGVKD.

The CDR3 nucleotides read TGTGCCAGCAGCCTTCGGACAGGGGGGTATAATTCACCCCTCCACTTT. Protein: CASSLRTGGYNSPLHF. The chain links TRBV3-1 (or the pseudogene TRBV3-2) to TRBJ1-6; 10 bases are shared with TRBD1. V was pared by 4 bases and J by 4 bases, with 4 bases of the junction left unmatched. The CDR3 length is 16 residues. CDR1 and CDR2 from the germline V gene are LGHDT and YNNKEL (reference sequence).

The gene calls are TRBV4-3 and TRBJ1-1; 10 bases agree with TRBD1. The length of the CDR3 is 17 residues. CDR1 and CDR2 from the germline V gene are LGHNA and YSLEER. J gave up 3 bases and V 3 bases, and 10 bases lay outside the gene matches. CDR3 in DNA: TGCGCCAGCAGCCATCTAATCGGCGGGACAGGGGACACTGAAGCTTTCTTT. Protein sequence: CASSHLIGGTGDTEAFF.

This clone appeared once. The CDR3 DNA follows: TGTGCCAGCAGTTATGTCGACAGCTATAGCAATCAGCCCCAGCATTTT. Its protein product is CASSYVDSYSNQPQHF. V gene TRBV28 combines with J gene TRBJ1-5, with D possibly matching TRBD1 (5 bases). CDR3 length: 16 residues. V was trimmed by 4 bases and J by 0 bases, leaving 13 bases between them. Germline V gives CDR1 MDHEN, CDR2 SYDVKM.

The V call is TRBV30, the J call TRBJ1-2, with D possibly matching TRBD1 (5 bases). Germline V gene sequence: CDR1 GTSNPN, CDR2 SVGIG (reference sequence). The V end was cut by 7 bases, the J end by 8 bases, with 23 bases between. CDR3 length equals 14 residues. This CDR3 is CASLKDGHYEGYTF. The CDR3 bases are TGTGCCTCCCTGAAGGACGGACACTATGAGGGCTACACCTTC.